A selection of T cell receptor beta chains follows, all from one sample in a study of cytomegalovirus exposure and HLA in healthy donors. Here immunoSEQ multiplex PCR was the method, and the copy in TCRdb shows in-frame clones only, minus some. The sample carries tens of thousands of clones, around 80% recorded once. Sequencing was carried out using PBMCs. Every receptor here comes from a man between 40 and 49 years old in good health and CMV-seronegative. Each CDR3 is given with its conserved first and last residue. D genes are given only for firm matches. Clone sizes are given selectively: once, few, many, or a class where the clone is expanded.

j_call cdr3_length v_call clone_size d_call cdr3_nt cdr3_aa
TRBJ1-5 13 TRBV27 NA NA TGTGCCAGCAGTTTGGGGGCTCATCAGCCCCAGCATTTT CASSLGAHQPQHF
TRBJ1-5 15 TRBV6-1 NA NA TGTGCCAGCAGTGAAGGAGGCAGTAGCAATCAGCCCCAGCATTTT CASSEGGSSNQPQHF
TRBJ1-5 18 TRBV19 NA TRBD1 TGTGCCAGTAGTATACCATACCCTCGGACAGGGTTCAATCAGCCCCAGCATTTT CASSIPYPRTGFNQPQHF
TRBJ1-5 15 TRBV7-6 few NA TGTGCCAGCAGCTTGCAGGACACGGTCAATCAGCCCCAGCATTTT CASSLQDTVNQPQHF
TRBJ1-1 11 TRBV20-1 NA NA TGCAGTGCTAGAGATAACAGGGTCGCTTTCTTT CSARDNRVAFF
TRBJ1-2 16 TRBV5-1 NA NA TGCGCCAGCAGCTTTGATCCCCAGGGAAGGAGCTATGGCTACACCTTC CASSFDPQGRSYGYTF
TRBJ2-1 15 TRBV19 NA NA TGTGCCAGTAATCCAATCGGTAGCTCCTACAATGAGCAGTTCTTC CASNPIGSSYNEQFF
TRBJ1-4 12 TRBV30 NA NA TGTGCCGGGCCCGGACTTGGTGAAAAACTGTTTTTT CAGPGLGEKLFF
TRBJ2-5 15 TRBV19 NA NA TGTGCCAGTAGTATAGCGCAGGGCTTCCAAGAGACCCAGTACTTC CASSIAQGFQETQYF
TRBJ1-1 16 TRBV29-1 NA NA TGCAGCGTTGAAGAATCCCGGGACACCAACGAGTTCGAAGCTTTCTTT CSVEESRDTNEFEAFF
TRBJ1-1 12 TRBV27 NA NA TGTGCCAGTGGGGGCTTGAACACTGAAGCTTTCTTT CASGGLNTEAFF
TRBJ2-7 13 TRBV5-6 NA TRBD1 TGTGCCAGCAGCCCTCAGGGGGCTTACGAGCAGTACTTC CASSPQGAYEQYF
TRBJ1-2 14 TRBV5-5 NA NA TGTGCCAGCAGCTTGGCGAGATATAACTATGGCTACACCTTC CASSLARYNYGYTF
TRBJ2-5 13 TRBV5-1 NA NA TGCGCCAGCAGCGTAGCCCGAGTCGAGACCCAGTACTTC CASSVARVETQYF
TRBJ1-2 13 TRBV19 NA NA TGTGCCAGTAGCAGGGATACTAACTATGGCTACACCTTC CASSRDTNYGYTF
TRBJ2-7 14 TRBV19 NA TRBD2 TGTGCCAGTAGTACCACGACTAGCGGGTACGAGCAGTACTTC CASSTTTSGYEQYF
TRBJ1-5 15 TRBV4-1 NA NA TGCGCCAGCAGCCAAACGGCAGTGGGCCAGGGGCCCCAGCATTTT CASSQTAVGQGPQHF
TRBJ1-5 13 TRBV30 NA NA TGTGCCTGGAGTGTAAGGGGAATTCAGCCCCAGCATTTT CAWSVRGIQPQHF
TRBJ1-1 14 TRBV6-5 few NA TGTGCCAGCAGTTACTCAGTGAGGAACACTGAAGCTTTCTTT CASSYSVRNTEAFF
TRBJ2-7 15 TRBV5-1 NA TRBD1 TGCGCCAGCAGCTTGGTCCCAGGGGGCAACTACGAGCAGTACTTC CASSLVPGGNYEQYF
TRBJ2-7 11 TRBV30 NA NA TGTGCCTGGAGTGCGGGAGAAGCGCAGTACTTC CAWSAGEAQYF
TRBJ1-4 17 TRBV2 NA TRBD1 TGTGCCAGCAGTGGAGACAGGGCGTACCAAACTAATGAAAAACTGTTTTTT CASSGDRAYQTNEKLFF
TRBJ1-3 15 TRBV5-1 NA TRBD1 TGCGCCAGCAGCTTTGGGACAGGGAAAGGAAACACCATATATTTT CASSFGTGKGNTIYF
TRBJ2-7 14 TRBV5-1 NA TRBD1 TGCGCCAGCAGCTCGACAGGGGAGGAGTACGAGCAGTACTTC CASSSTGEEYEQYF
TRBJ1-1 16 TRBV6-1 few NA TGTGCCAGCAGTGAATGGGGCAGGGTTAGGTACACTGAAGCTTTCTTT CASSEWGRVRYTEAFF
TRBJ1-5 15 TRBV30 few TRBD1 TGTGCCTGGAGTGTAAAACAGGGGGTTCATCAGCCCCAGCATTTT CAWSVKQGVHQPQHF
TRBJ2-7 11 TRBV7-8 NA NA TGTGCCAGCAGCTTAGAGCACGAGCAGTACTTC CASSLEHEQYF
TRBJ1-1 14 TRBV6-4 once TRBD1 TGTGCCAGCAGTGAGCGGACAGGGGGCTCTGAAGCTTTCTTT CASSERTGGSEAFF
TRBJ1-3 16 TRBV14 NA TRBD1 TGTGCCAGCAGCCGGAACAGGGGGCTACCTGGAAACACCATATATTTT CASSRNRGLPGNTIYF
TRBJ1-1 16 TRBV7-9 few NA TGTGCCAGCAGCCTGTCACCTCCCGGGACAAACACTGAAGCTTTCTTT CASSLSPPGTNTEAFF
TRBJ2-1 14 TRBV7-7 NA TRBD2 TGTGCTAGCAGCTTAGCCGGGAGGTACAATGAGCAGTTCTTC CASSLAGRYNEQFF
TRBJ1-5 14 TRBV28 once NA TGTGCCAGCAGCCAAGGACAGAGCAATCAGCCCCAGCATTTT CASSQGQSNQPQHF
TRBJ2-7 13 TRBV9 few TRBD2 TGTGCCAGCAGCCCCGGGGGGTGGGGAGAGGTGGACTTC CASSPGGWGEVDF
TRBJ2-1 15 TRBV5-1 NA TRBD1 TGCGCCAGCAGCCAGGACCGGGACAGGGACAATGAGCAGTTCTTC CASSQDRDRDNEQFF
TRBJ2-1 20 TRBV19 NA TRBD2 TGTGCCAGTAGTACGGGACTAGCGGGAAGGTTCCTTAGCTCCTACAATGAGCAGTTCTTC CASSTGLAGRFLSSYNEQFF
TRBJ2-7 15 TRBV7-8 NA TRBD2 TGTGCCAGCAGCCCCCGGGAGGGTGCCTCCTACGAGCAGTACTTC CASSPREGASYEQYF
TRBJ2-7 14 TRBV5-1 NA NA TGCGCCAGCAGCTTGGCAGGGAATACCTACGAGCAGTACTTC CASSLAGNTYEQYF
TRBJ1-2 17 TRBV6-1 NA NA TGTGCCAGCAGTGACCCGGGTTGGGGGGGTGAAAACTATGGCTACACCTTC CASSDPGWGGENYGYTF
TRBJ2-2 13 TRBV27 few NA TGTGCCAGCAGGACCGGGGGCACCGGGGAGCTGTTTTTT CASRTGGTGELFF
TRBJ2-1 13 TRBV29-1 once TRBD1 TGCAGCGTGGGGGAAGGGGGCATCGATGAGCAGTTCTTC CSVGEGGIDEQFF
TRBJ1-4 15 TRBV9 few TRBD1 TGTGCCAGCAGCGTTCAACAGGGGCGAGATGAAAAACTGTTTTTT CASSVQQGRDEKLFF
TRBJ1-1 13 TRBV6-5 few NA TGTGCCAGCAGTTCTATCCTCCTTCCGCAAGCTTTCTTT CASSSILLPQAFF
TRBJ1-1 16 TRBV6-5 NA NA TGTGCCAGCAGTTCCGGGTTCGGACTCCTTAACACTGAAGCTTTCTTT CASSSGFGLLNTEAFF